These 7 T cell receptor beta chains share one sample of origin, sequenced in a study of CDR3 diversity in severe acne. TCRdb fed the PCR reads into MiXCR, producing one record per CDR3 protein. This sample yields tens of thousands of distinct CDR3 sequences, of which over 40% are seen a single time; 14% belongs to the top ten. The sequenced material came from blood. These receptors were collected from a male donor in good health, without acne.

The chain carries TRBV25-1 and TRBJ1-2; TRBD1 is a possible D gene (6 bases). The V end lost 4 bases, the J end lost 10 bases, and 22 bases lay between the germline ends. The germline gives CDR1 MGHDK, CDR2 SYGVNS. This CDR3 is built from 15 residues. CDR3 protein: CASSARQAAYDDYTF. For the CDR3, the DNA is TGTGCCAGCAGTGCCCGACAGGCCGCTTATGATGACTACACCTTC.

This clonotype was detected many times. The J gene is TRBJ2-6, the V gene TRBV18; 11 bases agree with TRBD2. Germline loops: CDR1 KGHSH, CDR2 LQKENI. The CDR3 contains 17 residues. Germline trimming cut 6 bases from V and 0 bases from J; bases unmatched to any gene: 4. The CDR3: CASSQTSGSSGANVLTF. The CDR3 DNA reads TGTGCCAGCTCCCAAACTAGCGGGAGCTCTGGGGCCAACGTCCTGACTTTC.

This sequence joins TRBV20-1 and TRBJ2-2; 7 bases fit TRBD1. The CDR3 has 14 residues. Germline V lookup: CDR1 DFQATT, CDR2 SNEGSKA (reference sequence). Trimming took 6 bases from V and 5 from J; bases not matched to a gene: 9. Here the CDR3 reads CSAVDRDRTGELFF. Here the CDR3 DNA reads TGCAGTGCCGTAGACAGGGACCGAACCGGGGAGCTGTTTTTT.

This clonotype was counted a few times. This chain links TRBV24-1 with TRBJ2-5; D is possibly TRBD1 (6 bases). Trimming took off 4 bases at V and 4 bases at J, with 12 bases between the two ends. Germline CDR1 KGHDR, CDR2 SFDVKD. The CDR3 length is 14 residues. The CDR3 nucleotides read TGTGCCACCAGTGACACAGGGTTGGGAGAGACCCAGTACTTC. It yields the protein CATSDTGLGETQYF.

CDR3 sequence: CSVGTRDSRISGYTF. The CDR3 DNA reads TGCAGCGTTGGGACCCGGGACTCCAGGATTAGTGGCTACACCTTC. The chain joins TRBV29-1 to TRBJ1-2, with TRBD1 as a possible D gene (5 bases). CDR3 length: 15 residues. The V and J ends lost 4 bases and 7 bases respectively, with 22 bases between them. Germline V CDR1 and CDR2: SQVTM, ANQGSEA. The whole variable domain, filled in from reference TRBV29-1 and TRBJ1-2, reads SAVISQKPSRDICQRGTSLTIQCQVDSQVTMMFWYRQQPGQSLTLIATANQGSEATYESGFVIDKFPISRPNLTFSTLTVSNMSPEDSSIYLCSVGTRDSRISGYTFGSGTRLTVV.

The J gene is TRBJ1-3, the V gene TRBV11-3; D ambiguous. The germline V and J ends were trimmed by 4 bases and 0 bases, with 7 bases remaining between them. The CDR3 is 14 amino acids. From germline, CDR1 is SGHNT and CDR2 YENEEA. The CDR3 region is CASSSRHSGNTIYF. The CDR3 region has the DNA TGTGCCAGCAGCTCCCGTCACTCTGGAAACACCATATATTTT. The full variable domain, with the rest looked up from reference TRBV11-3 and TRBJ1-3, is EAGVVQSPRYKIIEKKQPVAFWCNPISGHNTLYWYLQNLGQGPELLIRYENEEAVDDSQLPKDRFSAERLKGVDSTLKIQPAELGDSAVYLCASSSRHSGNTIYFGEGSWLTVV.

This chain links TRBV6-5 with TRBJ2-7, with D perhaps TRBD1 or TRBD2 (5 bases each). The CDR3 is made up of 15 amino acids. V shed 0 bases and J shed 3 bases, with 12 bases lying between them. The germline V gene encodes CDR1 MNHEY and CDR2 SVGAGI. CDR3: CASSYSERGIYEQYF. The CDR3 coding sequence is TGTGCCAGCAGTTACTCGGAGAGGGGCATCTACGAGCAGTACTTC.